The entry below gives a single TCR beta chain sequence along with its context. The entry originates in a study of technical replicates of blood from a handful of donors. Profiled with immunoSEQ multiplex PCR; TCRdb holds only in-frame clones, not every one. The table has tens of thousands of clones, around 97% seen once. This CDR3 has 15 amino acids. Germline V gives CDR1 SGHAT, CDR2 FQDESV (reference sequence). Losses at the gene ends were 6 bases for V and 2 bases for J; bases not matched to a gene: 7. The sequence was collected from a human donor in good health. J is TRBJ2-3 and V is TRBV11-1, with 8 bases matching TRBD1. The sequenced material came from T cells isolated from PBMCs. The chain's CDR3 is CASSYDRGYTDTQYF. The CDR3 region has the DNA TGTGCCAGCAGTTACGACAGGGGCTACACAGATACGCAGTATTTT.